These 14 T cell receptor beta chains originate from one sample sequenced in a study of metastatic and nonmetastatic thyroid tumors. Using MiXCR, TCRdb reanalyzed the PCR reads. This sample carries tens of thousands of clones, around 9.9% of them seen once, and the ten largest clones take 25% to 30%. No treatment of any kind had been given to any patient before thyroid surgery. Sequencing was performed on blood. The receptors were gathered from a female donor with papillary thyroid cancer or a benign thyroid nodule (not recorded which). Some clones in this sample may be carry-over from other donors' samples.

A word on this clone: A junction end diverges from the germline sequence, so it may reflect a read error. The rearrangement uses TRBV28 and TRBJ2-3; D might be TRBD2 (6 bases). This CDR3 has 15 amino acids. The V gene's germline CDR1 is MDHEN and CDR2 SYDVKM. The CDR3, as DNA: TGTGCCAGCCGAAACCCACAGCGGGCCGCAGATACTCAGTATTTT. It is translated as CASRNPQRAADTQYF.

This clone was counted only a few times. This chain joins TRBV6-1 and TRBJ1-5; 8 bases fit TRBD1. This CDR3 has 16 amino acids. Germline V gives CDR1 MNHNS, CDR2 SASEGT. V lost 6 bases and J lost 2; bases outside the gene matches: 9. CDR3 residues: CASRDAGGKGNQPQHF. DNA for the CDR3: TGTGCCAGCAGGGACGCAGGGGGCAAGGGCAATCAGCCCCAGCATTTT.

This clone was observed many times. J is TRBJ1-4 and V is TRBV6-1; tentatively, D is TRBD1 (5 bases). The V and J ends lost 6 bases and 3 bases respectively, with 11 bases between them. The CDR3 contains 14 residues. CDR1 and CDR2 from the germline V gene are MNHNS and SASEGT. This CDR3 reads CASRPGLSNEKLFF. As DNA, the CDR3 is TGTGCCAGCAGACCAGGGCTGTCTAATGAAAAACTGTTTTTT.

The genes are TRBV5-4 and TRBJ2-3; 8 bases are shared with TRBD2. Germline CDR1 and CDR2: SGHNT and YYREEE (reference sequence). The CDR3 runs 14 residues. Losses at the gene ends were 4 bases for V and 0 bases for J; bases not matched to a gene: 1. In DNA form, the CDR3 reads TGTGCCAGCAGCCCTAGCGGGAGCACAGATACGCAGTATTTT. It translates to CASSPSGSTDTQYF.

This clone was seen at least ten times. The chain couples TRBV6-5 to TRBJ2-2; 7 nucleotides line up with TRBD1. Germline CDR1 MNHEY, CDR2 SVGAGI. The CDR3 sequence is 16 residues long. V lost 2 bases, J lost 3 bases, and 6 bases stayed unmatched. The CDR3 DNA reads as TGTGCCAGCAGTTACGGTCAGGGGGATGACACCGGGGAGCTGTTTTTT. Translated, it gives CASSYGQGDDTGELFF.

Concerning this clone: At one end the junction does not follow the germline gene, possibly because of a read error. The V gene is TRBV28, the J gene TRBJ2-2; 7 bases align to TRBD1. CDR3 size: 15 residues. Germline loops: CDR1 MDHEN, CDR2 SYDVKM. The CDR3 DNA reads TGTGTCAGCATCCCGACAGGGCAACTGACCGGGGAGCTGTTTTTT. Its translation: CVSIPTGQLTGELFF.

This clone was seen ten or more times. A much larger clone lies one base from this, so it may be a read error. In the same sample, other DNA sequences code for this CDR3. The chain joins TRBV6-5 to TRBJ1-5; D is unclear. The V gene's germline CDR1 is MNHEY and CDR2 SVGAGI. The CDR3 is 15 amino acids. The CDR3 DNA sequence: TGCGCCAGCAGTTTGGATTCTAGCGGCAATCAGCCCCAGCATTTT. Translated: CASSLDSSGNQPQHF.

This clone was recorded at least ten times. The chain recombines TRBV12-3 or TRBV12-4 with TRBJ2-3; D ambiguous. The CDR3 is 12 residues long. The V gene lost 5 bases and the J gene lost 8 bases, with 11 bases spanning the gap. This chain's CDR3 is CASSPFESTQYF. As DNA, the CDR3 is TGTGCCAGCAGTCCCTTCGAATCTACGCAGTATTTT.

This clone came up a few times. One base away lies a much larger clone, so this may be a sequencing read error. The J gene is TRBJ2-7, the V gene TRBV5-8; TRBD2 agrees at 8 bases. The V gene's germline CDR1 is SGHTS and CDR2 YDEGEE. The CDR3 runs 15 residues. The CDR3 region is CAISRSGGGTYEQYF. CDR3 nucleotide sequence: TGTGCCATCAGCCGGAGCGGGGGAGGAACCTACGAGCAGTACTTC.

There are a few counts of this clone. J is TRBJ2-6 and V is TRBV28, with 9 bases matching TRBD1. The CDR3 contains 16 residues. Looked up from germline, CDR1 is MDHEN and CDR2 is SYDVKM. The junction had 7 bases not matched to a gene; V was cut back by 8 bases and J by 2 bases. The CDR3 loop is CASSKQGAAGANVLTF. The DNA of the CDR3 is TGTGCCAGCTCCAAACAGGGGGCAGCTGGGGCCAACGTCCTGACTTTC.

This clone occurred many times. This sequence joins TRBV25-1 and TRBJ1-1; TRBD1 might be the D (5 bases). The V end lost 0 bases, the J end lost 1 base, and 12 bases lay between the germline ends. There are 16 residues in the CDR3. Germline assignment: CDR1 MGHDK and CDR2 SYGVNS. The CDR3 DNA reads TGTGCCAGCAGTGAATACCCGCTCGGGGGGAACACTGAAGCTTTCTTT. Its protein is CASSEYPLGGNTEAFF.

This clone occurred many times. The chain combines TRBV9 with TRBJ2-6; 7 bases are shared with TRBD1. V was clipped by 3 bases and J by 2 bases; unmatched bases: 5. Germline V CDR1 and CDR2: SGDLS, YYNGEE. There are 16 residues in the CDR3. CDR3 region: CASSARQGTGANVLTF. CDR3 sequence (DNA): TGTGCCAGCAGCGCCAGACAGGGCACTGGGGCCAACGTCCTGACTTTC.

This clone was seen many times. CDR3 amino acids: CASSEGGNQPQHF. For the CDR3, the DNA is TGTGCCAGCTCCGAGGGGGGGAATCAGCCCCAGCATTTT. V usage is TRBV18 and J usage is TRBJ1-5, with D maybe TRBD1 (6 bases). In germline, CDR1 is KGHSH, CDR2 LQKENI. Trimming took off 6 bases at V and 4 bases at J, with 10 bases between the two ends. CDR3 length: 13 residues.

The chain couples TRBV30 to TRBJ1-2; perhaps TRBD1 as D (6 bases). Trimming took 3 bases from V and 2 from J, leaving 13 bases between them. Germline V gene sequence: CDR1 GTSNPN, CDR2 SVGIG (reference sequence). This CDR3 comprises 14 residues. The CDR3 loop reads CAWSPGQENYGYTF. For the CDR3, the DNA is TGTGCCTGGAGCCCGGGACAAGAGAACTATGGCTACACCTTC.